The subject of this entry is one T cell receptor beta chain. Antigen specificity is unknown. TCRdb's copy holds only in-frame clones and misses some; the assay was immunoSEQ multiplex PCR. The sample includes 95,000 to 100,000 clones, roughly 87% of them seen just once. Germline V gives CDR1 KGHSH, CDR2 LQKENI. The CDR3 has 13 amino acids. Between the trimmed V and J ends, which lost 6 bases and 4 bases, there was a span of 11 bases. The entry originates in a study of T cell responses to AZD1222 COVID-19 vaccine. Study observations and caveats: White British donors predominated, females outnumbered males, and clonal diversity was possibly underestimated. Compared with day 0, the breadth and depth of the Spike-specific TCR repertoire rose significantly after two doses of AZD1222.

The genes are TRBV18 and TRBJ2-3, with D tentatively TRBD2 (6 bases). The source of this sequence is an adult in good health. The sequences come from peripheral blood, collected on day 0 of AZD1222 vaccination. CDR3 protein: CASSGGDADTQYF. The CDR3 DNA is TGTGCCAGCTCCGGGGGAGATGCAGATACGCAGTATTTT.